Reported below is one T cell receptor (beta chain). Its antigen is as yet unknown. Though probably carrying unrecorded immune exposures, donors were nominally healthy at sampling. These data belong to a study of cytomegalovirus exposure and HLA in healthy donors. The PCR ran on 60 Vbeta and 13 Jbeta primers. Authors' data handling: In a later analysis, roughly 10 million of tens of millions of unique beta chains occurred in at least two donors. Only in-frame clones appear in the TCRdb table, and some are missing; sequencing was by immunoSEQ multiplex PCR. Clone size and the V and J calls come from that table; the DNA yielded D and trimming. The sample contains 160,000 or so clones, 60% to 85% of which appear only once. Findings of the study overall: A later analysis found that most CMV-associated TCR beta chains appeared HLA-restricted. Later genetic work tied a missense DCLRE1C variant to beta-chain V and J trimming.

Sequencing used PBMCs. The TCR originated in a woman aged 25 to 39 in good health and CMV-seronegative.

The chain's CDR3 is CASSLWTEETQYF. The CDR3 coding sequence is TGTGCCAGCAGCCTCTGGACAGAAGAGACCCAGTACTTC. The V call is TRBV7-6, the J call TRBJ2-5; perhaps TRBD1 as D (6 bases). The V end was cut by 5 bases, the J end by 3 bases, with 10 bases between. Germline assignment: CDR1 SGHVS and CDR2 FNYEAQ. The CDR3 has 13 residues.